The source of this T cell receptor beta chain is a study of T cell responses to AZD1222 COVID-19 vaccine. Whole-study results and caveats: It was only after the peak T cell response that any repertoires were sampled.

A remark on this clone: Antigen: not known.

TCRdb keeps only in-frame clones here, not all; method: immunoSEQ multiplex PCR. Of under 150,000 clones listed, around 88% are singletons. Sequencing was performed on peripheral blood, taken on day 0 of AZD1222 vaccination. The clonotype originates from an adult in good health.

The CDR3 here is CSVGDSFSYNEQFF. The CDR3 DNA reads TGCAGCGTCGGGGACTCCTTCTCCTACAATGAGCAGTTCTTC. The chain is built from TRBV29-1 and TRBJ2-1, with D possibly being TRBD2 (6 bases). From germline, CDR1 is SQVTM and CDR2 ANQGSEA. V lost 6 bases, J lost 0 bases, and 12 bases lay in between. The CDR3 totals 14 residues.